The entry that follows covers one TCR beta chain sequence. This clonotype was seen a handful of times. Its antigen has not been determined. Base quality data are lacking; no much larger clone is found one base away. The germline V gene yields LGHNA for CDR1 and YSLEER for CDR2. Spanning cysteine to phenylalanine, the CDR3 consists of 14 amino acids. The entry retains the CDR3 DNA only, 42 bases that are in frame from base 1. Deletion took 1 base off V and 8 bases off J, with a span of 12 bases between the germline ends. The sample belongs to a study of blood T cells in healthy people across ages (dated by TCRdb to the mid-2010s). Turning to the overall study: Template switching captured roughly one uniquely barcoded TCR beta cDNA molecule per two T cells in model experiments. Age-related changes in TCR beta repertoire diversity were measured in the study by deep sequencing normalized with unique cDNA molecular identifiers. To avoid experimental bias, donors of different ages were spread randomly across the sequencing lanes. The donors were divided into four age groups: young (average approximately 17 years), middle-aged (about 40), aged (roughly 60) and long-lived (82). For two donors (one aged 18 to 29 and one aged 80 or older), the study analyzed two additional independent replicas of 1 million unique cDNA reads from the same blood draw.

Donors were roughly 40 systemically healthy Caucasian individuals from Russia aged roughly 6 to 100 years. Each donor gave 8 to 10 milliliters of peripheral blood, collected into EDTA-treated Vacutainer tubes. Ficoll-Paque density-gradient centrifugation was used to isolate PBMCs, with at least 6.5 million per sample. Trizol reagent was used to extract total RNA from PBMCs, with at least 6 micrograms per sample. Naive CD45RAhigh/CD27high T cell percentages were measured by flow cytometry on a PBMC aliquot from every donor. Beyond this particular receptor, the publication reports: There was a strong correlation between observed TCR beta diversity and the percentage of naive T cells measured by flow cytometry. Conclusive comparison of naive and antigen-experienced compartments was prevented by the profiling of bulk unsorted PBMCs. Estimates of total diversity based on one million sequenced T cells were regarded as lower bounds and as underestimates. Compared with the aged group, the long-lived group had more naive CD4+ T cells, fewer expanded clones and increased TCR diversity, a pattern suggesting age selection. Observed TCR beta diversity per million T cells fell roughly linearly with age, and a significant reduction was already apparent by age roughly 40. The CMV infection status of donors was not known, potentially confounding age-related changes in expanded clonotypes.

Receptors were amplified or captured by 5' RACE. Sequencing was performed on an Illumina HiSeq 2500. A second roughly 7 to 12 cycle PCR used a sample-barcoded 5' primer and a J-beta primer mix. Each TCR beta cDNA molecule received a unique molecular identifier from a template-switch 5' adaptor carrying 12 random nucleotides. At least 2.5 million CDR3-containing paired-end reads were obtained from each sample. First-strand cDNA synthesis was performed from all RNA using the Mint cDNA synthesis kit, with priming by a TRBC-specific oligonucleotide. After uracil-DNA glycosylase treatment, a first 18-cycle PCR used universal primers M1SS and BC2_uni_R on all cDNA. In the paper's pipeline: For normalization, 1 million high-quality reads, each with a distinct molecular identifier, were randomly selected from each sample. Instead of being binned into consensus sequences, reads that shared molecular identifiers were thrown out. CDR3 identification, clonotype clustering and error correction used MiTCR with a Q25 quality threshold and the strictest error-elimination algorithm. A nonparametric unseen species model using Euler transformation provided a lower-bound estimate of total TCR beta diversity. TCRdb itself trimmed the public reads at Q25 with fastp, ran MiXCR and retained productive beta chains. When rows share a CDR3 protein, they turn into one entry using the most common DNA and genes. TCRdb, rather than the study authors, made the V and J calls. In all, the sample holds about 400,000 distinct CDR3 sequences, and roughly half of those were seen once. The top ten clonotypes cover 45% to 60% of the sample.

The sequencing input was blood. The V and J segments used are TRBV4-3 and TRBJ2-1; TRBD2 is perhaps the D gene, given 5 matching bases. This TCR came from a man between 60 and 75 years old in good health. The CDR3 has the sequence CASSQVLAGDEQFF. The nucleotides are TGCGCCAGCAGCCAAGTTCTAGCCGGAGATGAGCAGTTCTTC.